This T cell receptor beta chain was sequenced during a study of blood T cell repertoires in COVID-19. Study summary: Researchers got acute and convalescent COVID-19 samples from the United States, Italy and Spain. Sample material is recorded as cDNA or gDNA derived from T cells, B-cell-depleted T cells, or PBMCs.

Authors' processing steps: Amplification from reference gene primers served as the basis for estimated nucleated cell counts. The repertoire was sequenced with immunoSEQ multiplex PCR; TCRdb's copy has only in-frame clones and lacks some. That table is the source of V, J and clone size, and D and trimming were worked out from the DNA. The table has 130,000 or so clones, around nine tenths seen once; the top ten hold approximately 8.1%. This CDR3 is built from 15 residues. Germline CDR1 reads SGHNT; CDR2 reads YENEEA. Trimming left V 4 bases short and J 0 bases short, with 11 bases between. The chain uses TRBV11-3 and TRBJ2-3; no clear D gene. This TCR came from a man over 45 with acute or convalescent COVID-19. The material sequenced was peripheral blood. In nucleotides, the CDR3 is TGTGCCAGCAGCTCTCGATCGACTAGCACAGATACGCAGTATTTT. Translated, it gives CASSSRSTSTDTQYF. The complete variable domain, with remaining parts taken from reference TRBV11-3 and TRBJ2-3, reads EAGVVQSPRYKIIEKKQPVAFWCNPISGHNTLYWYLQNLGQGPELLIRYENEEAVDDSQLPKDRFSAERLKGVDSTLKIQPAELGDSAVYLCASSSRSTSTDTQYFGPGTRLTVL.